This entry lists 6 T cell receptor beta chains sequenced from one sample in a study of beta chain features in type 1 diabetes. Study-level findings and limits: In every one of the four CD4+ subsets, TCRB CDR3s were moderately but significantly shorter in Type 1 diabetes patients.

Sequenced material consisted of expressed TCRB transcripts (all of the isolated RNA was reverse transcribed). Some clones are missing from TCRdb's copy, which holds only in-frame ones; the method was immunoSEQ multiplex PCR. The sample has about 700,000 clones, about an eighth seen once. No antigen has been assigned to these receptors. Sequenced sample: naive CD4+ T cells from blood. The receptor set was obtained from a young man with type 1 diabetes.

The V gene is TRBV7-3, the J gene TRBJ2-2; D might be TRBD1 (6 bases). The CDR3 has 12 residues. Germline V gene sequence: CDR1 SGHTA, CDR2 FQGTGA. V gave up 5 bases and J gave up 9 bases, with 10 bases separating them. The CDR3 protein is CASSAQGRELFF. The CDR3, as DNA: TGTGCCAGCAGCGCACAGGGTAGGGAGCTGTTTTTT.

Comment on this clone: Other DNA sequences of this sample code for an identical CDR3. This chain links TRBV15 with TRBJ1-4, with TRBD1 identical over 8 bases. Germline trimming cut 3 bases from V and 3 bases from J; bases unmatched to any gene: 0. Germline values: CDR1 LNHNV, CDR2 YYDKDF (reference sequence). The CDR3 is 14 amino acids. The DNA for the CDR3 is TGTGCCACCAGCAGGGACAGGGCTAATGAAAAACTGTTTTTT. It yields the protein CATSRDRANEKLFF. The full variable domain, rest sourced from reference TRBV15 and TRBJ1-4, is DAMVIQNPRYQVTQFGKPVTLSCSQTLNHNVMYWYQQKSSQAPKLLFHYYDKDFNNEADTPDNFQSRRPNTSFCFLDIRSPGLGDTAMYLCATSRDRANEKLFFGSGTQLSVL.

The chain has TRBV27 and TRBJ2-3; maybe TRBD2 (5 bases). Germline CDR1 reads MNHEY; CDR2 reads SMNVEV (reference sequence). V was cut by 6 bases and J by 5 bases, with 15 bases left in between. The CDR3 contains 14 residues. CDR3 loop: CASSPRAGGDTQYF. The CDR3 nucleotides are TGTGCCAGCAGCCCAAGGGCGGGTGGAGATACGCAGTATTTT.

The rearrangement joins TRBV7-9 to TRBJ2-5, with 10 bases matching TRBD1. Germline V gene data show CDR1 as SEHNR and CDR2 as FQNEAQ (reference sequence). CDR3 size: 14 residues. V gave up 1 base and J gave up 5 bases; unmatched junction bases: 1. CDR3: CASSLGQGAETQYF. Written as DNA, the CDR3 is TGTGCCAGCAGCTTAGGACAGGGGGCGGAGACCCAGTACTTC.

The gene calls are TRBV6-1 and TRBJ2-5; the D call may be TRBD1 or TRBD2 (9 bases each). V lost 2 bases and J lost 9, with 16 bases in between. The V gene's germline CDR1 is MNHNS and CDR2 SASEGT. The CDR3 contains 14 residues. CDR3 DNA: TGTGCCAGCAGTGAACTAGCGGGACAGGGTGCCCAGTACTTC. Protein: CASSELAGQGAQYF.

This clone has only a few counts. In DNA form, the CDR3 reads TGTGCCAGCAGTGAAGTCGACAGGGGGCTGATGGCTTTCTTT. Protein product: CASSEVDRGLMAFF. The chain employs TRBV2 and TRBJ1-1; 10 positions match TRBD1. The V gene's germline CDR1 is SNHLY and CDR2 FYNNEI. The J segment lost 11 bases and the V segment lost 1 base, leaving 7 bases of the junction unmatched. The CDR3 spans 14 residues.